The clone carrying this TCR beta chain was counted between two and nine times. Germline CDR1 and CDR2: SEHNR and FQNEAQ (reference sequence). The CDR3 is 14 amino acids. V was clipped by 5 bases and J by 3 bases; unmatched bases: 7. TCRdb analysed the reads with MiXCR anew, one entry per CDR3 protein. The sample shows 250,000 or so distinct CDR3 sequences, more than 15% of them seen only once. The sample is drawn from a study of T cell repertoires in cytomegalovirus infection. The chain combines TRBV7-9 with TRBJ2-7; TRBD1 aligns across 7 bases. Material for sequencing was CD8+ T cells from PBMCs. The sequence was obtained from a human donor in good health (CMV status not recorded). Some clones in this sample may be carry-over from other donors' samples. CDR3 residues: CASSPRGLFYEQYF. The CDR3 DNA sequence: TGTGCCAGCAGCCCCAGGGGGTTGTTCTACGAGCAGTACTTC.